This T cell receptor beta chain came from a study of T cells after yellow fever vaccination. Background on the study: Preparing low-cell-number fractions relied on SMART-Seq v4 Ultra Low Input. Broader study findings: The booster response re-showed most primary clones: 96% CD4, approximately 90% CD8. Weaker overall, the secondary response nonetheless peaked faster (day 5 versus 15).

Germline V gene sequence: CDR1 DFQATT, CDR2 SNEGSKA (reference sequence). Trimming at V came to 5 bases and at J to 3 bases, leaving 5 bases not matched to a gene. CDR3 length equals 13 residues. Concerning this clonotype: The target antigen is unknown.

They built TCR cDNA with 5'RACE template switching, a step that put in a universal primer site and UMIs. MiXCR, run by TCRdb on the 5' RACE reads, gives a single entry per CDR3 protein. There are around 550,000 distinct CDR3 sequences in the sample; about 19% occur only once, and around an eighth lies in the top ten. This sequence originates from a man between 25 and 39 years old who received the YFV17D yellow fever vaccine. The input for sequencing was PBMCs, taken 15 days after the yellow fever booster vaccination. V and J are TRBV20-1 and TRBJ2-7, with 9 bases matching TRBD2. This CDR3 reads CSARSTSGYEQYF. The CDR3 DNA reads as TGCAGTGCTCGCTCGACTAGCGGCTACGAGCAGTACTTC.